This TCR beta chain was observed in a study of blood T cells in healthy people across ages. CDR1 is MNHNS and CDR2 is SASEGT in the germline V gene. V lost 1 base, J lost 0 bases, and 9 bases lay in between. The CDR3 is 15 residues long. Through a sample-barcoded 5' primer and a J-beta primer mix, a second PCR was run for roughly 6 to 11 cycles. TCRdb fed the 5' RACE reads into MiXCR, producing one record per CDR3 protein. The profile covers about 1.4 million distinct CDR3 sequences, with around 55% appearing a single time and under 8.5% taken by the ten largest. Sample: blood. The rearrangement uses TRBV6-1 and TRBJ1-2, with no clear D. The source of this sequence is a man between 18 and 29 years old in good health. CDR3 region: CASSEVRVANYGYTF. The CDR3, as DNA: TGTGCCAGCAGTGAAGTAAGAGTTGCTAACTATGGCTACACCTTC.